This is a list of T cell receptor beta chains from one sample in a study of T cell repertoires in cytomegalovirus infection. TCRdb redid the calling of the reads with MiXCR, one entry per CDR3 protein. The sample includes roughly 600,000 distinct CDR3 sequences, roughly a quarter of them seen just once. The specimen was CD8+ T cells from PBMCs. All receptors come from a human donor in good health (CMV status not recorded). Some clones in this sample may be carry-over from other donors' samples. CDR3s include the opening cysteine and the closing phenylalanine or tryptophan. A D gene is named only where the DNA matches it firmly. The size field is filled for only some rows; it gives once, few, many or a size class.

clone size | J gene | D gene | V gene | CDR3 protein | CDR3 DNA
many | TRBJ2-1 | - | TRBV28 | CASSLLREIVNEQFF | TGTGCCAGCAGTTTACTTCGGGAAATCGTCAATGAGCAGTTCTTC
- | TRBJ1-2 | TRBD1 | TRBV29-1 | CSVEDRRGYGYTF | TGCAGCGTTGAAGATCGCAGGGGGTATGGCTACACCTTC
few | TRBJ1-4 | TRBD1 | TRBV6-6 | CASSYSLGTGQATNEKLFF | TGTGCCAGCAGTTACTCCCTAGGGACAGGACAGGCAACTAATGAAAAACTGTTTTTT
few | TRBJ1-6 | - | TRBV7-9 | CASSSRDGNNSPLHF | TGTGCCAGCAGTTCCCGAGACGGCAATAATTCACCCCTCCACTTT
few | TRBJ2-3 | TRBD2 | TRBV10-3 | CAISASGGALDTQYF | TGTGCCATCAGTGCTAGCGGGGGGGCCCTAGATACGCAGTATTTT
few | TRBJ1-1 | - | TRBV19 | CASKARETAPMNTEAFF | TGTGCCAGTAAGGCTCGGGAGACAGCTCCTATGAACACTGAAGCTTTCTTT
few | TRBJ1-1 | - | TRBV7-2 | CASSGGSFGTEAFF | TGTGCCAGCAGCGGGGGCTCCTTCGGGACTGAAGCTTTCTTT
few | TRBJ2-3 | - | TRBV6-5 | CASSYSGADTQYF | TGTGCCAGCAGTTACTCGGGCGCAGATACGCAGTATTTT
many | TRBJ2-1 | - | TRBV5-6 | CASSLWRSYNEQFF | TGTGCCAGCAGCTTGTGGCGGTCCTACAATGAGCAGTTCTTC
many | TRBJ2-5 | TRBD1 | TRBV11-2 | CASSGPGQGAETQYF | TGTGCCAGCAGCGGCCCGGGACAGGGGGCAGAGACCCAGTACTTC
many | TRBJ2-2 | TRBD2 | TRBV6-2/TRBV6-3 | CASSFGTSARELFF | TGTGCCAGCAGTTTTGGGACTAGCGCCAGGGAGCTGTTTTTT
few | TRBJ1-2 | - | TRBV20-1 | CSARIGENNYGYTF | TGCAGTGCTAGAATTGGGGAGAATAACTATGGCTACACCTTC
- | TRBJ2-1 | - | TRBV4-3 | CASSQDRAENNEQFF | TGCGCCAGCAGCCAAGATAGGGCTGAAAACAATGAGCAGTTCTTC
many | TRBJ2-5 | - | TRBV27 | CASSLWQGSQETQYF | TGTGCCAGCAGTTTATGGCAGGGATCCCAAGAGACCCAGTACTTC
many | TRBJ2-1 | - | TRBV7-9 | CASSSPSTPSSYNEQFF | TGTGCCAGCAGCTCCCCTTCGACACCAAGCTCCTACAATGAGCAGTTCTTC
few | TRBJ1-1 | - | TRBV29-1 | CSGFLGPLEAFF | TGCAGCGGTTTTCTAGGGCCGCTCGAGGCTTTCTTT
many | TRBJ2-7 | - | TRBV7-2 | CASSLNRIYEQYF | TGTGCCAGCAGCTTAAACAGGATCTACGAGCAGTACTTC
few | TRBJ1-5 | TRBD1 | TRBV28 | CASESSDRDDQPQHF | TGTGCCAGCGAAAGCTCGGACAGGGATGATCAGCCCCAGCATTTT
many | TRBJ2-3 | TRBD2 | TRBV27 | CASSLSGGYTDTQYF | TGTGCCAGCAGTTTATCGGGAGGGTACACAGATACGCAGTATTTT
few | TRBJ2-4 | TRBD2 | TRBV12-3/TRBV12-4 | CASSPLDYQRGPSRRNIQYF | TGTGCCAGCAGTCCCTTAGATTACCAGCGGGGGCCCTCCCGAAGAAACATTCAGTACTTC
- | TRBJ2-1 | TRBD1 | TRBV2 | CASDGDRVDNEQFF | TGTGCCAGCGACGGAGACAGGGTCGACAATGAGCAGTTCTTC
- | TRBJ2-6 | - | TRBV20-1 | CSARDFNPEGAGANVLTF | TGCAGTGCTAGAGATTTTAATCCGGAGGGAGCGGGGGCCAACGTCCTGACTTTC
- | TRBJ1-1 | - | TRBV7-9 | CASSLGVTTEAFF | TGTGCCAGCAGTCTAGGGGTTACCACTGAAGCTTTCTTT
many | TRBJ1-4 | - | TRBV7-9 | CASSFRDSDEKLFF | TGTGCCAGCAGCTTCCGGGACTCGGATGAAAAACTGTTTTTT
- | TRBJ2-7 | - | TRBV12-3/TRBV12-4 | CASSLRGMGYEQYF | TGTGCCAGCAGTTTGAGGGGGATGGGCTACGAGCAGTACTTC
- | TRBJ2-1 | TRBD2 | TRBV7-3 | CASSLRSQGGNEQFF | TGTGCCAGCAGCCTAAGGAGCCAGGGAGGGAATGAGCAGTTCTTC
- | TRBJ2-3 | - | TRBV25-1 | CASSVADTQYF | TGTGCCAGCAGTGTCGCAGATACGCAGTATTTT
- | TRBJ2-1 | - | TRBV9 | CASSDPRGEQFF | TGTGCCAGCAGCGATCCACGGGGCGAGCAGTTCTTC
- | TRBJ1-5 | - | TRBV7-9 | CASSWRTDQPQHF | TGTGCCAGCAGCTGGCGGACAGATCAGCCCCAGCATTTT
many | TRBJ2-2 | TRBD2 | TRBV25-1 | CASSEYFSGGANTGELFF | TGTGCCAGCAGTGAATATTTTAGCGGGGGGGCGAACACCGGGGAGCTGTTTTTT
few | TRBJ2-7 | TRBD2 | TRBV5-1 | CASNSGVTLDEQYF | TGCGCCAGCAATAGCGGGGTTACCCTAGACGAGCAGTACTTC
- | TRBJ1-6 | - | TRBV14 | CASSFTASSYNSPLHF | TGTGCCAGCAGCTTCACCGCGAGCTCCTATAATTCACCCCTCCACTTT
few | TRBJ2-2 | - | TRBV12-3/TRBV12-4 | CASTSGLTGELFF | TGTGCCAGCACATCGGGGTTGACCGGGGAGCTGTTTTTT
- | TRBJ1-1 | TRBD1 | TRBV7-8 | CASSLGGTGAMNTEAFF | TGTGCCAGCAGCCTCGGAGGGACAGGAGCCATGAACACTGAAGCTTTCTTT
many | TRBJ1-5 | - | TRBV7-2 | CASSRTKTQPQHF | TGTGCCAGCAGCCGTACAAAAACTCAGCCCCAGCATTTT
many | TRBJ1-4 | - | TRBV6-1 | CASSTTETTNEKLFF | TGTGCCAGCAGTACGACAGAGACAACTAATGAAAAACTGTTTTTT
- | TRBJ1-1 | - | TRBV14 | CASSQETGTYAFF | TGTGCCAGCAGCCAAGAAACAGGGACGTACGCTTTCTTT
- | TRBJ1-1 | - | TRBV9 | CASSASGTPEKAFF | TGTGCCAGCAGCGCTTCCGGGACACCTGAGAAAGCTTTCTTT
few | TRBJ1-1 | - | TRBV29-1 | CSVAEGTNTEAFF | TGCAGCGTCGCGGAAGGGACGAACACTGAAGCTTTCTTT